This TCR beta chain originates from a study of cytomegalovirus exposure and HLA in healthy donors. Donors had nominal health at sampling but likely had unrecorded immune exposures. Worth noting for this clone: Its antigen remains unidentified.

Unmatched junction bases numbered 5, after V lost 0 bases and J lost 3 bases. Germline CDR1 and CDR2: WNHNN and SYGVQD (reference sequence). The CDR3 has 16 amino acids. Points from the study as a whole: In a later analysis, at a false discovery rate of 0.05, 16,951 TCR beta sequences matched HLA alleles. Both high specificity and high sensitivity reportedly marked the classifier's diagnosis of cytomegalovirus status. DRB1 had the most TCR associations and HLA-C the fewest, a later analysis found, with rates varying by HLA locus.

This PCR relied on a set of 60 Vbeta primers and 13 Jbeta primers. Libraries were prepared by immunoSEQ multiplex PCR; TCRdb keeps only in-frame clonotypes and omits some of them. The sample has 200,000 to 300,000 clones; roughly 78% are singletons. This sequence was found in a boy younger than 18 in good health and CMV-seronegative. This chain joins TRBV10-1 and TRBJ1-2, with 9 bases lining up with TRBD1. Sequencing used PBMCs. CDR3: CASSESMGQGYYGYTF. For the CDR3, the DNA is TGCGCCAGCAGTGAGTCAATGGGACAGGGATACTATGGCTACACCTTC.